The 2 T cell receptor beta chains given below trace back to one sample, sequenced in a study of OX40 agonist ivuxolimab in advanced cancers. Only in-frame clones appear in the TCRdb table, and some are missing; sequencing was by immunoSEQ multiplex PCR. This table holds about 53,000 clones, around 87% found once. This specimen was CD4+ or CD8+ T cells sorted from blood, taken in a trial of the OX40 agonist ivuxolimab. Receptors originate from an adult with an advanced solid tumor such as melanoma, head and neck, liver or kidney cancer.

The rearrangement joins TRBV5-1 to TRBJ2-3; 8 nucleotides match TRBD2. CDR1 is SGHRS, CDR2 YFSETQ, per germline. V was clipped by 4 bases and J by 0 bases; unmatched bases: 10. The CDR3 spans 17 residues. CDR3 protein: CASSQASGYPSTDTQYF. The CDR3 DNA is TGCGCCAGCAGCCAAGCTAGCGGGTACCCTAGCACAGATACGCAGTATTTT. Combining the CDR3 with reference TRBV5-1 and TRBJ2-3 gives the whole variable domain KAGVTQTPRYLIKTRGQQVTLSCSPISGHRSVSWYQQTPGQGLQFLFEYFSETQRNKGNFPGRFSGRQFSNSRSEMNVSTLELGDSALYLCASSQASGYPSTDTQYFGPGTRLTVL.

The V gene is TRBV2, the J gene TRBJ2-6; no firm D call. Germline CDR1 reads SNHLY; CDR2 reads FYNNEI. The V end was cut by 7 bases, the J end by 1 base, with 11 bases between. This CDR3 region has 15 residues. The CDR3 reads CASKQAISGANVLTF. The DNA of the CDR3 is TGTGCCAGCAAGCAGGCCATTTCTGGGGCCAACGTCCTGACTTTC.